This TCR beta chain was sequenced during a study of shared clonotypes between healthy human individuals. The length of the CDR3 is 15 residues. CDR1 and CDR2 (germline): MDHEN, SYDVKM. J lost 0 bases, V lost 1 base, and 3 bases had no gene match. As concerns this clone: This may be a read error, as it is one base from a much larger clone.

Using immunoSEQ multiplex PCR, the repertoire was profiled, and TCRdb retains in-frame clones only, with some absent. Among about 680,000 clones listed, 55% to 85% were seen once. The sequence derives from a woman under 40 in good health. Sequenced material: memory CD4+ T cells sorted from blood. Subset denoted: CD45RA-negative fraction. This chain joins TRBV28 and TRBJ2-7; 7 positions agree with TRBD2. Written as DNA, the CDR3 is TGTGCCAGCAGTTTATTCGGGAGGAGCTCCTACGAGCAGTACTTC. Amino acids: CASSLFGRSSYEQYF. Filled out from reference TRBV28 and TRBJ2-7, the complete variable domain reads DVKVTQSSRYLVKRTGEKVFLECVQDMDHENMFWYRQDPGLGLRLIYFSYDVKMKEKGDIPEGYSVSREKKERFSLILESASTNQTSMYLCASSLFGRSSYEQYFGPGTRLTVT.